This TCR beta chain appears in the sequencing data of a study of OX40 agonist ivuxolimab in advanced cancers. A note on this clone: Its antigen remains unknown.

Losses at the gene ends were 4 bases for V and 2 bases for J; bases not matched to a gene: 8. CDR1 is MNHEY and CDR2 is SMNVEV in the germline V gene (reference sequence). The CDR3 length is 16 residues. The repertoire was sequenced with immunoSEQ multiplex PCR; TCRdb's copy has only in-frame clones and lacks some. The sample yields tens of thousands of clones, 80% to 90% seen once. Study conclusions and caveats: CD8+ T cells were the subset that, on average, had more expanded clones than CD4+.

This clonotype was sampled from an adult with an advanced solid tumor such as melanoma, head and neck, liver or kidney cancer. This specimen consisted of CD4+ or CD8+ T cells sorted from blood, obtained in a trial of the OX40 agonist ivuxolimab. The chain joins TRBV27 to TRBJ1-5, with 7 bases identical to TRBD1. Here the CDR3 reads CASSSSYRGRNQPQHF. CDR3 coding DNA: TGTGCCAGCAGTTCGTCTTACAGGGGCCGCAATCAGCCCCAGCATTTT.